This T cell receptor (beta chain) was sequenced in a study of blood T cell repertoires in COVID-19. Whole-study context: Whether acute or convalescent, the COVID-19 samples came from the United States, Italy and Spain.

In the source study's methods: Amplification from reference gene primers served as the basis for estimated nucleated cell counts. The method was immunoSEQ multiplex PCR; TCRdb's version includes in-frame clones alone and lacks a portion of them. The V and J calls and clone size are taken from that table; D and trimming were inferred from the DNA. The table records some 250,000 clones, about 90% of them present only once. The study recruited people aged roughly 18 to 100 years across about two dozen US areas. Which cohort a participant joined came from the clinical history participants gave. The J segment lost 8 bases and the V segment lost 5 bases, leaving 11 bases of the junction unmatched. The CDR3 spans 16 residues. Germline assignment: CDR1 LGHNA and CDR2 YSLEER.

The specimen sequenced was PBMCs or T cells enriched from blood (not recorded which). This rearrangement joins TRBV4-3 to TRBJ2-1; 11 bases line up with TRBD1. The TCR sequence derives from a human donor in a cohort exposed to, infected with or recovered from COVID-19 (not recorded which). The donor label of this sample is uncertain. The CDR3 DNA reads TGCGCCAGCAGCAGTGTCCGGGACAGGGGGGTCGATGAGCAGTTCTTC. Its protein is CASSSVRDRGVDEQFF.